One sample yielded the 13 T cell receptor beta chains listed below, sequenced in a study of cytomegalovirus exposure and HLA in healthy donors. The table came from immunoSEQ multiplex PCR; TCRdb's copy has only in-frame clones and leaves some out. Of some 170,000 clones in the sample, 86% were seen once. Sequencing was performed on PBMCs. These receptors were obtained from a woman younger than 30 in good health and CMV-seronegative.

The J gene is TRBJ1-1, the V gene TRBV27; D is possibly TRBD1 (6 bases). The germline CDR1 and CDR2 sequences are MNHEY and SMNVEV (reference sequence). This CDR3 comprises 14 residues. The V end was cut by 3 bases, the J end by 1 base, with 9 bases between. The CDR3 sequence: CASSFRGQNTEAFF. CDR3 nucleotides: TGTGCCAGCAGTTTCAGGGGACAGAACACTGAAGCTTTCTTT.

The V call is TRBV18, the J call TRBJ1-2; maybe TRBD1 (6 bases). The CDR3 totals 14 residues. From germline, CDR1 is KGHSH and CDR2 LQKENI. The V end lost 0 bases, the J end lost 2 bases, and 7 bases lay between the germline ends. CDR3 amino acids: CASSPPTGNYGYTF. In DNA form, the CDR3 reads TGTGCCAGCTCACCACCGACAGGCAACTATGGCTACACCTTC.

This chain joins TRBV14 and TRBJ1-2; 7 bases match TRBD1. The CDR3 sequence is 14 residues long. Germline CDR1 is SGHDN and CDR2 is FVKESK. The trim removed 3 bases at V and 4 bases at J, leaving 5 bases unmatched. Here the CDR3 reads CASSHGQGGYGYTF. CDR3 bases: TGTGCCAGCAGCCACGGGCAGGGGGGCTATGGCTACACCTTC.

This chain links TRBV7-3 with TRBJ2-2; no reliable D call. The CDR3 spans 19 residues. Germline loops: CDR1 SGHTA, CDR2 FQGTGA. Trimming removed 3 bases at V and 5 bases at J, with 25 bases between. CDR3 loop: CASSFNPRDSTSNTGELFF. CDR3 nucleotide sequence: TGTGCCAGCAGCTTCAACCCCCGAGACTCAACCTCCAATACCGGGGAGCTGTTTTTT.

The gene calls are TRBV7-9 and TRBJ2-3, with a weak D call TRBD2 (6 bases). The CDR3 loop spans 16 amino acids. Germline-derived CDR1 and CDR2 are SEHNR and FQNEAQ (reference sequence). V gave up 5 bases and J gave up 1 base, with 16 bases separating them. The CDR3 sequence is CASSPARGTGTDTQYF. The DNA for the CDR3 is TGTGCCAGCAGCCCCGCACGGGGGACGGGCACAGATACGCAGTATTTT.

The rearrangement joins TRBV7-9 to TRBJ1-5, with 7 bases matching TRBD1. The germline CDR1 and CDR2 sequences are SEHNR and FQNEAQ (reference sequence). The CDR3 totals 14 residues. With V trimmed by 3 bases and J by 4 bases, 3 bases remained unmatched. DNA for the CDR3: TGTGCCAGCAGCTTGGCAGGGGGTAATCAGCCCCAGCATTTT. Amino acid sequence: CASSLAGGNQPQHF. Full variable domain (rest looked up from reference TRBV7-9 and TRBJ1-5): DTGVSQNPRHKITKRGQNVTFRCDPISEHNRLYWYRQTLGQGPEFLTYFQNEAQLEKSRLLSDRFSAERPKGSFSTLEIQRTEQGDSAMYLCASSLAGGNQPQHFGDGTRLSIL.

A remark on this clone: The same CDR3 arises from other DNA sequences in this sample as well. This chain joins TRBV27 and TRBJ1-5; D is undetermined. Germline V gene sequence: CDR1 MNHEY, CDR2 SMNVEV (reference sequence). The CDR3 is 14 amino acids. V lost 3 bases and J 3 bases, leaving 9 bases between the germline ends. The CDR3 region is CASSFRGSNQPQHF. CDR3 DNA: TGTGCCAGCAGTTTTCGGGGTTCCAATCAGCCCCAGCATTTT.

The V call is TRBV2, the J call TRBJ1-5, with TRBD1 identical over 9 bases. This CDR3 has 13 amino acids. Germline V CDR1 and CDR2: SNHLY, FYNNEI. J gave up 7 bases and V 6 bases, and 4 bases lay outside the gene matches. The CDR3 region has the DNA TGTGCCAGCAGCCGGGACAGGGACCAGCCCCAGCATTTT. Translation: CASSRDRDQPQHF.

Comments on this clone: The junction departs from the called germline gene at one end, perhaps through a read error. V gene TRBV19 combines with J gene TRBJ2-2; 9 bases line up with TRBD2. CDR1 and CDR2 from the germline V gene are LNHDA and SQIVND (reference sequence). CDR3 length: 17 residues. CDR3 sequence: CASSIVVSGRTTRELFF. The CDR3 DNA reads TGTGCCAGTAGTATTGTAGTCAGCGGGAGGACCACCAGGGAGCTGTTTTTT.

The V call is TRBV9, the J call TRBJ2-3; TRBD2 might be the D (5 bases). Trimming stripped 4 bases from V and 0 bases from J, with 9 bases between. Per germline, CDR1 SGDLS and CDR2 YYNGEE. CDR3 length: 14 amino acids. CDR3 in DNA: TGTGCCAGCAGCCCCCGGACTAGCACAGATACGCAGTATTTT. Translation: CASSPRTSTDTQYF.

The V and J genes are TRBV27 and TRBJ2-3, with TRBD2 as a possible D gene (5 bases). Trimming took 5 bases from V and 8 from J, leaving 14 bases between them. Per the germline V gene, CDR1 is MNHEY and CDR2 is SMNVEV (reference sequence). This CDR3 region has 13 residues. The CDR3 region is CASSPFAGGTQYF. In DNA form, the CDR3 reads TGTGCCAGCAGTCCGTTCGCGGGTGGTACGCAGTATTTT.

This CDR3 reads CASSLGVGQGYEQYF. Here the CDR3 DNA reads TGTGCCAGCAGCTTGGGCGTAGGGCAGGGGTACGAGCAGTACTTC. The rearrangement uses TRBV5-6 and TRBJ2-7, with TRBD1 as a possible D gene (6 bases). V was clipped by 0 bases and J by 4 bases, with 14 bases between them. The CDR3 contains 15 residues. Germline V gene sequence: CDR1 SGHDT, CDR2 YYEEEE.

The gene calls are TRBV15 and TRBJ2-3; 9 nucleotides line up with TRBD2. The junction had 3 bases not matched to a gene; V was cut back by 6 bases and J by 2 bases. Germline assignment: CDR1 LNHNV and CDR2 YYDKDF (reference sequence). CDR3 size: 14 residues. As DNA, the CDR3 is TGTGCCACCAGGGGCGGGGGGGACACAGATACGCAGTATTTT. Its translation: CATRGGGDTDTQYF.